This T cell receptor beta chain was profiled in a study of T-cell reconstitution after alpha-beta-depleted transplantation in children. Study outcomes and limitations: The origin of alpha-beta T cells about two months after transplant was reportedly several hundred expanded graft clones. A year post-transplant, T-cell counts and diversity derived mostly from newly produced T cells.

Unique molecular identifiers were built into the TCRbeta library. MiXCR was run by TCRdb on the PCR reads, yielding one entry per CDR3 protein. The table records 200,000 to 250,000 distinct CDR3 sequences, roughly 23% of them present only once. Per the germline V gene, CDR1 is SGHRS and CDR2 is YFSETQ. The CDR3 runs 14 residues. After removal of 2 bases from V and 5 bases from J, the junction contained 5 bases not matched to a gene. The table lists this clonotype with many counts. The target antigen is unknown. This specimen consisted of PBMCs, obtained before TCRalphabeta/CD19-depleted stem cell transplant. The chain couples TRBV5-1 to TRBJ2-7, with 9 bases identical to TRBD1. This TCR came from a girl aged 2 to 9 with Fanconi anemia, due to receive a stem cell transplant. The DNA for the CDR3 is TGCGCCAGCAGCTTACGGGACAGGGTTGACGAGCAGTACTTC. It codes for CASSLRDRVDEQYF.